These 9 T cell receptor beta chains came from one sample sequenced in a study of vaccination effects on CD4 cells after COVID-19. No antigens are known for them. Sequenced by immunoSEQ multiplex PCR; TCRdb stores in-frame clones only, minus some. The sample yields tens of thousands of clones, less than 85% seen once. Expansion with viral peptide pools was applied to antigen-specific CD4+ T cells by the ViraFEST assay prior to sequencing. CD4+ T cells were isolated after around 10 days of culture. Infection with SARS-CoV-2 occurred in the person between March and December 2020, and PCR confirmed it. This material consisted of CD4+ T cells from PBMCs cultured with SARS-CoV-2 spike peptides, taken before COVID-19 vaccination. The receptors originated from a human donor who had a prior SARS-CoV-2 infection.

The chain has TRBV19 and TRBJ2-7; no clear D. This CDR3 has 13 amino acids. Germline V gene lookup returns CDR1 LNHDA and CDR2 SQIVND (reference sequence). Trimming left V 3 bases short and J 1 base short, with 7 bases between. This CDR3 is CASSISYSYEQYF. As DNA, the CDR3 is TGTGCCAGTAGTATTAGCTATTCCTACGAGCAGTACTTC.

The rearrangement joins TRBV30 to TRBJ1-5; no clear D gene. Trimming took off 3 bases at V and 4 bases at J, with 10 bases between the two ends. The CDR3 consists of 13 residues. Germline loops: CDR1 GTSNPN, CDR2 SVGIG (reference sequence). The CDR3: CAWRKSGNQPQHF. For the CDR3, the DNA is TGTGCCTGGAGGAAGTCTGGGAATCAGCCCCAGCATTTT.

This rearrangement joins TRBV11-2 to TRBJ1-3, with D possibly matching TRBD1 (6 bases). Germline V lookup: CDR1 SGHAT, CDR2 FQNNGV. Trimming stripped 4 bases from V and 0 bases from J, with 7 bases between. This CDR3 has 14 residues. The CDR3 region is CASSWTDSGNTIYF. The CDR3 DNA is TGTGCCAGCAGCTGGACAGACTCTGGAAACACCATATATTTT.

The chain couples TRBV15 to TRBJ2-3; possible D gene TRBD1, 5 bases. The length of the CDR3 is 16 residues. Germline V gene sequence: CDR1 LNHNV, CDR2 YYDKDF (reference sequence). V was pared by 0 bases and J by 3 bases, with 13 bases between. The CDR3: CATSRDQQGGTDTQYF. The CDR3 coding sequence is TGTGCCACCAGCAGAGATCAGCAGGGCGGTACAGATACGCAGTATTTT.

J is TRBJ1-5 and V is TRBV2; possible D gene TRBD1, 5 bases. The CDR3 consists of 15 residues. Germline lookup yields CDR1 SNHLY and CDR2 FYNNEI. The germline V and J ends were trimmed by 8 bases and 2 bases, with 16 bases remaining between them. CDR3 loop: CASSWERGGNQPQHF. The CDR3 DNA is TGTGCCAGCTCATGGGAGAGGGGAGGCAATCAGCCCCAGCATTTT.

V gene TRBV7-2 combines with J gene TRBJ2-1, with 9 nucleotides matching TRBD2. After removal of 2 bases from V and 4 bases from J, the junction contained 3 bases not matched to a gene. Germline assignment: CDR1 SGHTA and CDR2 FQGNSA. CDR3 length equals 15 residues. Here the CDR3 reads CASSLSLAGYNEQFF. DNA for the CDR3: TGTGCCAGCAGCTTATCGCTAGCGGGGTACAATGAGCAGTTCTTC.

The chain recombines TRBV5-1 with TRBJ2-1; 9 nucleotides line up with TRBD1. The V gene's germline CDR1 is SGHRS and CDR2 YFSETQ. V shed 4 bases and J 6 bases; nucleotides not matched to a gene: 17. CDR3 length equals 18 residues. The CDR3 sequence is CASSTRDRVGVIANEQFF. The CDR3 DNA reads TGCGCCAGCAGCACCCGGGACAGGGTAGGCGTAATAGCCAATGAGCAGTTCTTC.

V and J are TRBV7-9 and TRBJ2-5; TRBD2 might be the D (5 bases). The CDR3 sequence is 17 residues long. Trimming took off 1 base at V and 1 base at J, with 16 bases between the two ends. In germline, CDR1 is SEHNR, CDR2 FQNEAQ (reference sequence). The CDR3 nucleotides are TGTGCCAGCAGCTTAGTTCGCATCGCTAGCCCCCAAGAGACCCAGTACTTC. Protein product: CASSLVRIASPQETQYF.

This chain links TRBV9 with TRBJ2-2; D may be TRBD1 or TRBD2 (5 bases each). V shed 4 bases and J shed 4 bases, with 17 bases lying between them. From germline, CDR1 is SGDLS and CDR2 YYNGEE. The CDR3 runs 16 residues. The CDR3 nucleotides read TGTGCCAGCAGCAGACCTGGGACGAAGGGCACCGGGGAGCTGTTTTTT. It encodes CASSRPGTKGTGELFF.